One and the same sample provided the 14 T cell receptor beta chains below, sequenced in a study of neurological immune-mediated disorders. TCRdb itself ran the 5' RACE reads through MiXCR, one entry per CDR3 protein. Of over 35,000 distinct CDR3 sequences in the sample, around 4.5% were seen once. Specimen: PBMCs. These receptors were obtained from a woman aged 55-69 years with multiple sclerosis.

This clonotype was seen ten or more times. The CDR3 region has the DNA TGCAGTGCTAGTACAGGGTACACTGAAGCTTTCTTT. Its translation is CSASTGYTEAFF. The chain employs TRBV20-1 and TRBJ1-1; D is possibly TRBD1 (6 bases). The CDR3 extends over 12 amino acids. The germline CDR1 and CDR2 sequences are DFQATT and SNEGSKA (reference sequence). With 3 bases removed from V and 3 bases from J, the gap between germline ends came to 8 bases.

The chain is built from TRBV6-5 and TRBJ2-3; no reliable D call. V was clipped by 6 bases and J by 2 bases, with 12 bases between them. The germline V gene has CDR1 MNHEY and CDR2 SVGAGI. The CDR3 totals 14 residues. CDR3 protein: CASRYLSPTDTQYF. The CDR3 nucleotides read TGTGCCAGCAGATATCTCTCTCCCACAGATACGCAGTATTTT.

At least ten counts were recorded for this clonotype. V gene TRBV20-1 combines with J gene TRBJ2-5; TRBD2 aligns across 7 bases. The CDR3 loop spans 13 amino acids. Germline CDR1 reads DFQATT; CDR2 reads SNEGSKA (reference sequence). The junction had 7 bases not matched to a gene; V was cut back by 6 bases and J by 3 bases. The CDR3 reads CSAGGTPKETQYF. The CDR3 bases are TGCAGTGCGGGGGGGACCCCTAAAGAGACCCAGTACTTC.

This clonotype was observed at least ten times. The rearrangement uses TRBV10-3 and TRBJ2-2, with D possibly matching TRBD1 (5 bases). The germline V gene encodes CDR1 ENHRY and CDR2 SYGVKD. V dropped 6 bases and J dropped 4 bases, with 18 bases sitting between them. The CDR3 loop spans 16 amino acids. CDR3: CAISDKGQPSTGELFF. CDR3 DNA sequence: TGTGCCATCAGCGATAAGGGGCAGCCGTCCACCGGGGAGCTGTTTTTT.

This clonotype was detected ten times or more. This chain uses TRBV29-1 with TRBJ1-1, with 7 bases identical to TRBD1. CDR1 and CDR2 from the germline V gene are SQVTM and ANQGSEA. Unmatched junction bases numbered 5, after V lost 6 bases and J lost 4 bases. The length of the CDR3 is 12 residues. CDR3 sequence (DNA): TGCAGCGTGGATGACAGGGCCACTGAAGCTTTCTTT. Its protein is CSVDDRATEAFF.

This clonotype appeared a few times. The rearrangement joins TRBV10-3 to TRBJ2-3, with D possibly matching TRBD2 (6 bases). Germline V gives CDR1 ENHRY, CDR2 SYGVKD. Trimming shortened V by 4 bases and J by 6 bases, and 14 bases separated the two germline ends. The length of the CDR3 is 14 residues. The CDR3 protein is CAISGTAGGDTQYF. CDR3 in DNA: TGTGCCATCAGTGGGACCGCCGGGGGTGATACGCAGTATTTT.

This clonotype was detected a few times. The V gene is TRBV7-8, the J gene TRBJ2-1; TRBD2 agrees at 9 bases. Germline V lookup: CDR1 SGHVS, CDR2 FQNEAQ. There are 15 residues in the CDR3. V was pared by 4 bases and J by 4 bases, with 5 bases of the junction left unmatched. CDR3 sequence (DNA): TGTGCCAGCAGCTCCGCGGGGGGGGGATACAATGAGCAGTTCTTC. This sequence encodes CASSSAGGGYNEQFF.

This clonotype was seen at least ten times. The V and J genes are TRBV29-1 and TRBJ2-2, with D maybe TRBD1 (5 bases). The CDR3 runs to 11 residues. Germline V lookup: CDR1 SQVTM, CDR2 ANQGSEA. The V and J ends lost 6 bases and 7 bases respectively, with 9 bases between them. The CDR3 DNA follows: TGCAGCGTGGCAGGGTTCGGGGAGCTGTTTTTT. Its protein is CSVAGFGELFF.

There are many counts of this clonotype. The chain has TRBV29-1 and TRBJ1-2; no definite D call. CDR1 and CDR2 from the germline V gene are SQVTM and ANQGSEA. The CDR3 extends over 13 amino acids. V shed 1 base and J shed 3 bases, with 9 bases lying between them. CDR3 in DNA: TGCAGCGTTGAAGGAGGAACAGACTATGGCTACACCTTC. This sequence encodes CSVEGGTDYGYTF.

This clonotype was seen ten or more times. CDR3 nucleotide sequence: TGTGCCAGCAGTTTATATCCATCACCCCCTGAAGCTTTCTTT. Its protein product is CASSLYPSPPEAFF. The V and J genes are TRBV12-3 or TRBV12-4 and TRBJ1-1; D gene ambiguous. This CDR3 is built from 14 residues. V lost 2 bases and J lost 6, with 13 bases in between.

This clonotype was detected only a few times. CDR3 in amino acids: CASNIAGSSRNTQYF. CDR3 sequence (DNA): TGCGCCAGCAACATAGCGGGGTCTTCAAGAAATACGCAGTATTTT. The chain has TRBV5-1 and TRBJ2-3, with 8 bases aligning to TRBD2. This CDR3 has 15 residues. Per germline, CDR1 SGHRS and CDR2 YFSETQ. The ends lost 6 bases at V and 7 bases at J; junction bases unmatched: 13.

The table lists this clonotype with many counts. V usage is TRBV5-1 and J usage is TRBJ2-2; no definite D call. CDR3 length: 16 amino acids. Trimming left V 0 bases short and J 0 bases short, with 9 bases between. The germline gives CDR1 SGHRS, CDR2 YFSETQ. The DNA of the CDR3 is TGCGCCAGCAGCTTGGCGGTCTTCGCGAACACCGGGGAGCTGTTTTTT. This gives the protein CASSLAVFANTGELFF.

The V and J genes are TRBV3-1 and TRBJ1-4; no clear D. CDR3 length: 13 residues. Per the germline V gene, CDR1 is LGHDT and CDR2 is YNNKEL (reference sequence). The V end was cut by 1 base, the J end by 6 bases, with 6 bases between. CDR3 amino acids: CASSQGPHEKLFF. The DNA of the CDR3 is TGTGCCAGCAGCCAAGGACCCCATGAAAAACTGTTTTTT.

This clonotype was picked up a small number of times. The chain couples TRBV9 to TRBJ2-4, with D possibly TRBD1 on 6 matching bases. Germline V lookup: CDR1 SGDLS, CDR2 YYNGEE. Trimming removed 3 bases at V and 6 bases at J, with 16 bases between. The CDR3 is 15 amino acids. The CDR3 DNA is TGTGCCAGCAGCGCGTCCCCGACAGGAGCAAACATTCAGTACTTC. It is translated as CASSASPTGANIQYF. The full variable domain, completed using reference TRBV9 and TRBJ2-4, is DSGVTQTPKHLITATGQRVTLRCSPRSGDLSVYWYQQSLDQGLQFLIQYYNGEERAKGNILERFSAQQFPDLHSELNLSSLELGDSALYFCASSASPTGANIQYFGAGTRLSVL.